This T cell receptor beta chain was sequenced in a study of response to subunit inactivated influenza vaccine. Each CDR3 protein is one row after TCRdb ran MiXCR on the RT-PCR reads. The table has 650,000 to 800,000 distinct CDR3 sequences, about 15% seen once. The receptor was isolated from a man over 45 who received an inactivated influenza vaccine. This specimen consisted of PBMCs from blood, obtained roughly 15 days before vaccination.

The CDR3 DNA reads TGTGCCAGCAGCTTAACGGGGGCGGGACTACCCTACAATGAGCAGTTCTTC. It codes for CASSLTGAGLPYNEQFF. This chain connects TRBV7-3 to TRBJ2-1; TRBD2 might be the D (7 bases). The CDR3 has 17 amino acids. The V gene's germline CDR1 is SGHTA and CDR2 FQGTGA. The V end was cut by 0 bases, the J end by 2 bases, with 14 bases between. The full variable domain, in which reference TRBV7-3 and TRBJ2-1 provide the parts outside the CDR3, is GAGVSQTPSNKVTEKGKYVELRCDPISGHTALYWYRQSLGQGPEFLIYFQGTGAADDSGLPNDRFFAVRPEGSVSTLKIQRTERGDSAVYLCASSLTGAGLPYNEQFFGPGTRLTVL.